These 31 T cell receptor beta chains originate from one sample sequenced in a study of spatial heterogeneity in lung cancer. TCRdb reprocessed the 5' RACE reads via MiXCR and lists one record per CDR3 protein. The table has tens of thousands of distinct CDR3 sequences, 6.3% seen once. Indicated time point: sample taken at primary tumor resection. The sample consisted of PBMCs, taken at surgery. The receptors were gathered from a female donor with early-stage non-small cell lung cancer.

The chain has TRBV6-6 and TRBJ1-5, with a weak D call TRBD1 (5 bases). CDR1 and CDR2 (germline): MNHNY, SVGAGI (reference sequence). The CDR3 runs to 16 residues. The V end lost 4 bases, the J end lost 7 bases, and 20 bases lay between the germline ends. The CDR3 nucleotides are TGTGCCAGCAGTTGGGCCGAACAGGCGAATCCCCAGCCCCAGCATTTT. This encodes CASSWAEQANPQPQHF.

This clonotype showed up many times. The chain combines TRBV4-2 with TRBJ1-1; 8 bases map to TRBD1. V dropped 6 bases and J dropped 4; count of bases not matched to a gene: 4. Germline V gene data show CDR1 as LGHNA and CDR2 as YNFKEQ. The length of the CDR3 is 13 residues. CDR3: CASRPTGGTEAFF. As DNA, the CDR3 is TGTGCCAGCAGACCCACAGGGGGCACTGAAGCTTTCTTT.

This rearrangement joins TRBV24-1 to TRBJ2-2; no clear D gene. With 7 bases removed from V and 5 bases from J, the gap between germline ends came to 7 bases. CDR3 size: 12 residues. Germline-derived CDR1 and CDR2 are KGHDR and SFDVKD. CDR3 protein: CATSLGTGELFF. The CDR3 coding sequence is TGTGCCACCAGCCTCGGTACCGGGGAGCTGTTTTTT.

This clonotype was detected ten times or more. The chain couples TRBV20-1 to TRBJ1-6, with D unresolved. CDR1 and CDR2 (germline): DFQATT, SNEGSKA (reference sequence). Trimming pared 4 bases from V and 0 bases from J, leaving 7 bases between. The CDR3 has 14 amino acids. In DNA form, the CDR3 reads TGCAGTGCTACGAGGAGCTCCTATAATTCACCCCTCCACTTT. This sequence encodes CSATRSSYNSPLHF.

This clonotype was observed many times. The rearrangement links TRBV29-1 to TRBJ2-6; a possible D gene is TRBD2 (6 bases). The germline V and J ends were trimmed by 7 bases and 0 bases, with 13 bases remaining between them. The CDR3 has 15 residues. CDR1 is SQVTM and CDR2 is ANQGSEA in the germline V gene. CDR3 DNA: TGCAGCGGCTGGGACTCCTCCTCTGGGGCCAACGTCCTGACTTTC. It translates to CSGWDSSSGANVLTF.

This clonotype was seen a few times. This chain joins TRBV5-1 and TRBJ1-1; D perhaps matches TRBD1 (6 bases). The V gene's germline CDR1 is SGHRS and CDR2 YFSETQ. V lost 3 bases and J lost 1, with 7 bases in between. This CDR3 contains 13 residues. The DNA for the CDR3 is TGCGCCAGCAGCTGGGACAAGAACACTGAAGCTTTCTTT. As protein: CASSWDKNTEAFF.

This clonotype came up many times. The chain has TRBV4-2 and TRBJ2-5; D might be TRBD1 or TRBD2, each matching 5 bases. Germline V lookup: CDR1 LGHNA, CDR2 YNFKEQ. V lost 4 bases and J lost 5, with 17 bases in between. CDR3 length equals 15 residues. In DNA form, the CDR3 reads TGTGCCAGCAGCCCCGGGGCTATCAAGGGGGAGACCCAGTACTTC. It encodes CASSPGAIKGETQYF.

This clonotype was counted between two and nine times. DNA for the CDR3: TGTGCCAGCAGTCCCCTTCGCGAGCTGACTATTGGCTACACCTTC. Residues: CASSPLRELTIGYTF. This sequence joins TRBV6-5 and TRBJ1-2, with D hard to call. Per the germline V gene, CDR1 is MNHEY and CDR2 is SVGAGI. With 5 bases removed from V and 7 bases from J, the gap between germline ends came to 20 bases. This CDR3 is built from 15 residues.

V gene TRBV5-8 combines with J gene TRBJ2-5, with TRBD1 identical over 9 bases. CDR3 size: 14 residues. V shed 0 bases, J shed 4 bases, and the junction held 1 base outside the gene matches. Germline CDR1 is SGHTS and CDR2 is YDEGEE. CDR3 residues: CASSLDRGLETQYF. The CDR3, as DNA: TGTGCCAGCAGCTTGGACAGGGGGCTAGAGACCCAGTACTTC.

The gene calls are TRBV7-9 and TRBJ2-7; D ambiguous. Trimming removed 5 bases from V and 4 bases from J, with 6 bases in between. The CDR3 extends over 11 amino acids. Germline V gene lookup returns CDR1 SEHNR and CDR2 FQNEAQ (reference sequence). CDR3 bases: TGTGCCAGCAGCCACGGGTACGAGCAGTACTTC. It is translated as CASSHGYEQYF. Full variable domain (outside the CDR3, taken from reference TRBV7-9 and TRBJ2-7): DTGVSQNPRHKITKRGQNVTFRCDPISEHNRLYWYRQTLGQGPEFLTYFQNEAQLEKSRLLSDRFSAERPKGSFSTLEIQRTEQGDSAMYLCASSHGYEQYFGPGTRLTVT.

The V gene is TRBV18, the J gene TRBJ2-1; 15 bases align to TRBD2. V trimming: 3 bases; J trimming: 7 bases; junction bases outside the gene matches: 4. Germline V CDR1 and CDR2: KGHSH, LQKENI. CDR3 length equals 16 residues. In DNA form, the CDR3 reads TGTGCCAGCTCACCGGGACTAGCGGGAGGATTGAATGAGCAGTTCTTC. Encoded protein: CASSPGLAGGLNEQFF.

This clonotype has just a few counts. The chain recombines TRBV3-1 with TRBJ2-5, with a weak D call TRBD2 (5 bases). In germline, CDR1 is LGHDT, CDR2 YNNKEL (reference sequence). V was pared by 3 bases and J by 1 base, with 15 bases between. The CDR3 totals 16 residues. CDR3 protein: CASSQVRDGPQETQYF. CDR3 bases: TGTGCCAGCAGCCAGGTACGGGATGGCCCCCAAGAGACCCAGTACTTC.

In its sample, this clonotype was seen many times. This chain connects TRBV25-1 to TRBJ2-1, with 13 bases aligning to TRBD2. The V gene end was trimmed by 4 bases and the J gene end by 5 bases; junction bases not matched to a gene: 2. This CDR3 has 15 residues. Germline V gene lookup returns CDR1 MGHDK and CDR2 SYGVNS. The DNA for the CDR3 is TGTGCCAGCAGTGGAGGACTAGCGGGGGACAATGAGCAGTTCTTC. This gives the protein CASSGGLAGDNEQFF.

This clonotype came up many times. V is TRBV3-1 and J is TRBJ2-2, with TRBD1 matching over 9 bases. CDR1 and CDR2 (germline): LGHDT, YNNKEL (reference sequence). Trimming cost V 0 bases and J 6 bases; bases outside gene matches: 5. This CDR3 spans 16 amino acids. This chain's CDR3 is CASSQELTGGAGELFF. Written as DNA, the CDR3 is TGTGCCAGCAGCCAAGAGCTCACAGGGGGCGCCGGGGAGCTGTTTTTT.

Remarks on this clonotype: One base away lies a much larger clone, so this may be a sequencing read error. This rearrangement joins TRBV3-1 to TRBJ2-7; 9 bases map to TRBD1. Trimming removed 4 bases from V and 4 bases from J; junction bases left unmatched: 11. Per the germline V gene, CDR1 is LGHDT and CDR2 is YNNKEL (reference sequence). This CDR3 comprises 16 residues. The CDR3 sequence is CASSPIAGQGPYEQYF. The CDR3 coding sequence is TGTGCCAGCAGCCCGATCGCGGGACAGGGCCCGTACGAGCAGTACTTC.

This clonotype was picked up many times. The chain links TRBV18 to TRBJ1-5; D unclear. Germline CDR1 is KGHSH and CDR2 is LQKENI. Trimming pared 3 bases from V and 5 bases from J, leaving 8 bases between. The CDR3 sequence is 13 residues long. The CDR3 DNA follows: TGTGCCAGCTCACCGACATTGGATCAGCCCCAGCATTTT. This encodes CASSPTLDQPQHF.

The sample holds many counts of this clonotype. The chain links TRBV29-1 to TRBJ1-5; D possibly corresponds to TRBD1 (6 bases). Germline assignment: CDR1 SQVTM and CDR2 ANQGSEA. V dropped 4 bases and J dropped 5 bases, with 15 bases sitting between them. The CDR3 loop spans 14 amino acids. The CDR3 spells CSVGVGDNYQPQHF. In DNA, the CDR3 is TGCAGCGTTGGAGTAGGGGACAACTATCAGCCCCAGCATTTT.

This clonotype was detected ten times or more. The chain combines TRBV7-8 with TRBJ2-7, with D perhaps being TRBD1 or TRBD2 (5 bases each). CDR1 and CDR2 from the germline V gene are SGHVS and FQNEAQ. Trimming took off 5 bases at V and 2 bases at J, with 16 bases between the two ends. The CDR3 consists of 15 residues. As DNA, the CDR3 is TGTGCCAGCAGCCCAGTGCTGGGGGATACCTACGAGCAGTACTTC. It translates to CASSPVLGDTYEQYF.

This clonotype was seen many times. V usage is TRBV7-9 and J usage is TRBJ2-3, with a weak D call TRBD1 (6 bases). V dropped 6 bases and J dropped 6 bases, with 10 bases sitting between them. The CDR3 covers 12 residues. Germline lookup yields CDR1 SEHNR and CDR2 FQNEAQ (reference sequence). CDR3 DNA sequence: TGTGCCAGCAGTACGACAGGCGATACGCAGTATTTT. Translated: CASSTTGDTQYF.

This chain connects TRBV6-5 to TRBJ2-1; possibly TRBD2 for D (7 bases). Germline lookup yields CDR1 MNHEY and CDR2 SVGAGI. V was trimmed by 6 bases and J by 10 bases, leaving 19 bases between them. CDR3 length: 14 residues. In DNA form, the CDR3 reads TGTGCCAGCAGCCCCGGTCGGGGGGCAGAGGAGCAGTTCTTC. As protein: CASSPGRGAEEQFF.

The gene calls are TRBV28 and TRBJ2-5, with TRBD1 matching over 9 bases. Germline V gene sequence: CDR1 MDHEN, CDR2 SYDVKM. The CDR3 contains 13 residues. With 6 bases clipped from V and 5 bases from J, the junction kept 4 bases outside the gene matches. The CDR3 loop reads CASRGTGWETQYF. The DNA for the CDR3 is TGTGCCAGCAGAGGGACAGGGTGGGAGACCCAGTACTTC.

This clonotype occurred many times. V and J are TRBV12-3 or TRBV12-4 and TRBJ1-2, with D tentatively TRBD1 (5 bases). The CDR3 sequence is 13 residues long. Trimming took off 5 bases at V and 2 bases at J, with 9 bases between the two ends. The CDR3 region has the DNA TGTGCCAGCAGTAGGGGCACAAACTATGGCTACACCTTC. It codes for CASSRGTNYGYTF.

This clonotype was seen at least ten times. The chain recombines TRBV20-1 with TRBJ2-7; D is possibly TRBD2 (6 bases). Trimming cost V 2 bases and J 6 bases, with 14 bases left between them. Looked up from germline, CDR1 is DFQATT and CDR2 is SNEGSKA (reference sequence). This CDR3 has 13 residues. CDR3 in amino acids: CSARTEKEGEQYF. The CDR3 nucleotides are TGCAGTGCTAGAACTGAGAAGGAGGGCGAGCAGTACTTC.

The chain has TRBV19 and TRBJ1-1; weak D call: TRBD1 (5 bases). The CDR3 has 16 amino acids. The germline V and J ends were trimmed by 3 bases and 5 bases, with 19 bases remaining between them. Germline-derived CDR1 and CDR2 are LNHDA and SQIVND (reference sequence). In DNA, the CDR3 is TGTGCCAGTAGTATGGAGGCCAATTTGAAGGGGACTGAAGCTTTCTTT. Translation gives CASSMEANLKGTEAFF.

This clonotype occurred a few times. For the CDR3, the DNA is TGCAGCGTGAACGGACAGAGAAACACAGATACGCAGTATTTT. It specifies CSVNGQRNTDTQYF. This chain uses TRBV29-1 with TRBJ2-3, with a possible D match to TRBD1 (6 bases). Germline V gene lookup returns CDR1 SQVTM and CDR2 ANQGSEA. The CDR3 consists of 14 residues. The germline V and J ends were trimmed by 6 bases and 2 bases, with 15 bases remaining between them.

The table lists this clonotype with many counts. The chain couples TRBV10-3 to TRBJ1-2, with D possibly matching TRBD1 (5 bases). Trimming took off 4 bases at V and 6 bases at J, with 15 bases between the two ends. The CDR3 spans 14 residues. Germline-derived CDR1 and CDR2 are ENHRY and SYGVKD. DNA for the CDR3: TGTGCCATCAGTGTTAAGGAAAGGGGCGATGGCTACACCTTC. Translation: CAISVKERGDGYTF.

This clonotype has a count of ten or more. The chain combines TRBV4-1 with TRBJ2-3, with D hard to call. The V end lost 5 bases, the J end lost 0 bases, and 12 bases lay between the germline ends. CDR1 and CDR2 from the germline V gene are MGHRA and YSYEKL. The CDR3 is 15 residues long. The CDR3 region has the DNA TGCGCCAGCAGCTCTTCGGACCGGAGCACAGATACGCAGTATTTT. Its protein product is CASSSSDRSTDTQYF.

This clonotype was seen a handful of times. The gene calls are TRBV5-1 and TRBJ1-6, with D uncertain. Looked up from germline, CDR1 is SGHRS and CDR2 is YFSETQ. CDR3 length: 15 residues. V was clipped by 4 bases and J by 7 bases, with 15 bases between them. This CDR3 is CASSPSRGSNSPLHF. As DNA, the CDR3 is TGCGCCAGCAGCCCCTCCAGAGGGTCGAATTCACCCCTCCACTTT.

This chain links TRBV20-1 with TRBJ1-1, with D unresolved. In germline, CDR1 is DFQATT, CDR2 SNEGSKA (reference sequence). V was pared by 8 bases and J by 11 bases, with 12 bases between. This CDR3 is built from 9 residues. The CDR3 nucleotides read TGCAGTCCTAAGGCGGAGGCTTTCTTT. It is translated as CSPKAEAFF.

This clonotype came up a few times. The chain carries TRBV6-1 and TRBJ1-5, with TRBD1 as a possible D gene (5 bases). Germline V CDR1 and CDR2: MNHNS, SASEGT. Deletions cut 0 bases from V and 6 bases from J, with 12 bases between. The CDR3 contains 15 residues. CDR3 nucleotide sequence: TGTGCCAGCAGTGAAGCGATGTCAGGGCCTCAGCCCCAGCATTTT. Its translation: CASSEAMSGPQPQHF.

This clonotype was detected many times. As DNA, the CDR3 is TGTGCCAGCAGTTTTCACCCCGGGACCTCCTACGAGCAGTACTTC. It encodes CASSFHPGTSYEQYF. This rearrangement joins TRBV6-5 to TRBJ2-7, with D tentatively TRBD1 or TRBD2 (5 bases each). The CDR3 runs to 15 residues. Germline V gene data show CDR1 as MNHEY and CDR2 as SVGAGI. Trimming pared 4 bases from V and 0 bases from J, leaving 13 bases between.